The 23 T cell receptor beta chains in this list originate from one sample, sequenced in a study of sequential checkpoint blockade in melanoma. This table comes from immunoSEQ multiplex PCR, and its TCRdb copy is limited to in-frame clones, with some not included. The repertoire includes roughly 10,000 clones, around 78% of them detected once, and around 39% sits in the top ten. Treatment in this sample: randomized to nivolumab then ipilimumab (arm A) or the reverse (arm B). The sample was CD8+ T cells sorted from blood (inferred from file names), taken from a patient given nivolumab and ipilimumab in sequence. The receptor set was obtained from a human donor with melanoma.

This clone was seen a single time. CDR3 sequence: CASSLGGDFYEQYF. CDR3 bases: TGTGCCAGCAGCTTGGGAGGGGACTTCTACGAGCAGTACTTC. The chain has TRBV5-6 and TRBJ2-7; perhaps TRBD2 as D (6 bases). CDR3 length: 14 amino acids. In germline, CDR1 is SGHDT, CDR2 YYEEEE. Trimming pared 0 bases from V and 3 bases from J, leaving 10 bases between.

This chain uses TRBV7-9 with TRBJ2-7; 9 bases are shared with TRBD2. Germline V gene data show CDR1 as SEHNR and CDR2 as FQNEAQ (reference sequence). The J segment lost 5 bases and the V segment lost 2 bases, leaving 19 bases of the junction unmatched. CDR3 length equals 19 residues. CDR3: CASSLRRSSREGVGHEQYF. CDR3 bases: TGTGCCAGCAGCTTAAGGAGGTCGTCGCGGGAGGGTGTGGGCCACGAGCAGTACTTC.

As for this clone: This likely comes from a read error, as the CDR3 has no conserved phenylalanine or tryptophan at its end. The chain joins TRBV7-9 to TRBJ1-1, with no clear D. Per the germline V gene, CDR1 is SEHNR and CDR2 is FQNEAQ (reference sequence). The CDR3 sequence is 15 residues long. Trimming stripped 1 base from V and 5 bases from J, with 14 bases between. For the CDR3, the DNA is TGTGCCAGCAGCTTAGGGATCATGGGGAGTACTGAAGCTTTCCTT. Amino acid sequence: CASSLGIMGSTEAFL.

This clone occurred a few times. The genes are TRBV10-3 and TRBJ1-2; the match to TRBD1 covers 9 bases. V gave up 2 bases and J gave up 2 bases; unmatched junction bases: 3. The CDR3 totals 15 residues. From germline, CDR1 is ENHRY and CDR2 SYGVKD. The CDR3 sequence: CAISEGQGFNYGYTF. The CDR3 DNA reads as TGTGCCATCAGTGAGGGACAGGGGTTCAACTATGGCTACACCTTC.

On this clone: In the same sample, other DNA sequences code for this CDR3. The chain couples TRBV29-1 to TRBJ2-1; a possible D gene is TRBD1 (6 bases). Germline V lookup: CDR1 SQVTM, CDR2 ANQGSEA. The CDR3 consists of 14 residues. The germline V and J ends were trimmed by 7 bases and 0 bases, with 13 bases remaining between them. In DNA, the CDR3 is TGCAGCGCCGCAACAGGGAGCTCCTACAATGAGCAGTTCTTC. Residues: CSAATGSSYNEQFF.

The chain links TRBV5-1 to TRBJ2-2; D unresolved. Germline lookup yields CDR1 SGHRS and CDR2 YFSETQ. V gave up 0 bases and J gave up 0 bases, with 6 bases separating them. CDR3 length: 15 residues. The CDR3 bases are TGCGCCAGCAGCTTGGACAGCCCGAACACCGGGGAGCTGTTTTTT. Amino acid sequence: CASSLDSPNTGELFF.

The V gene is TRBV30, the J gene TRBJ2-7, with 8 bases lining up with TRBD1. V was clipped by 0 bases and J by 3 bases; unmatched bases: 7. CDR3 length equals 15 residues. The germline gives CDR1 GTSNPN, CDR2 SVGIG (reference sequence). CDR3: CAWSVPGGLVYEQYF. CDR3 coding DNA: TGTGCCTGGAGTGTACCAGGGGGCTTGGTCTACGAGCAGTACTTC.

In its sample, this clone was seen a few times. This CDR3 is CASSPGTSGGDTQYF. The CDR3 DNA follows: TGTGCCAGCAGCCCAGGGACTAGCGGGGGGGATACGCAGTATTTT. The chain is built from TRBV7-3 and TRBJ2-3; 15 positions agree with TRBD2. This CDR3 contains 15 residues. The germline CDR1 and CDR2 sequences are SGHTA and FQGTGA. Trimming at V came to 5 bases and at J to 6 bases, leaving 3 bases not matched to a gene.

V and J are TRBV9 and TRBJ1-1; TRBD1 matches at 9 bases. The CDR3 consists of 13 residues. Germline CDR1 SGDLS, CDR2 YYNGEE. Losses at the gene ends were 4 bases for V and 7 bases for J; bases not matched to a gene: 5. The CDR3 nucleotides are TGTGCCAGCAGCTCGGGACAGGGTATTGAAGCTTTCTTT. It codes for CASSSGQGIEAFF.

Regarding this clone: The junction departs from the called germline gene at one end, perhaps through a read error. The chain is built from TRBV7-7 and TRBJ2-7; TRBD2 is a possible D gene (6 bases). CDR3 length: 13 residues. Germline V CDR1 and CDR2: SSHAT, FNYEAQ (reference sequence). Written as DNA, the CDR3 is TGTGCTAGCAGCTTAGGGGAGGAAGGAAGGCAGTACTTC. Translation: CASSLGEEGRQYF.

This clone was detected only a few times. V is TRBV7-6 and J is TRBJ2-1, with TRBD1 identical over 7 bases. V was clipped by 5 bases and J by 5 bases; unmatched bases: 9. This CDR3 is 15 amino acids long. Per germline, CDR1 SGHVS and CDR2 FNYEAQ. The CDR3 protein is CASSPRTRGNNEQFF. In DNA form, the CDR3 reads TGTGCCAGCAGCCCTCGGACCAGGGGGAACAATGAGCAGTTCTTC. Full variable domain (rest looked up from reference TRBV7-6 and TRBJ2-1): GAGVSQSPRYKVTKRGQDVALRCDPISGHVSLYWYRQALGQGPEFLTYFNYEAQQDKSGLPNDRFSAERPEGSISTLTIQRTEQRDSAMYRCASSPRTRGNNEQFFGPGTRLTVL.

This rearrangement joins TRBV2 to TRBJ2-7; possible D gene TRBD2, 5 bases. V lost 4 bases and J 4 bases, leaving 14 bases between the germline ends. Germline CDR1 SNHLY, CDR2 FYNNEI. The CDR3 sequence is 14 residues long. CDR3 sequence: CASSAYHGKYEQYF. The CDR3 DNA sequence: TGTGCCAGCAGTGCTTACCACGGGAAGTACGAGCAGTACTTC. Full variable domain (outside the CDR3, taken from reference TRBV2 and TRBJ2-7): EPEVTQTPSHQVTQMGQEVILRCVPISNHLYFYWYRQILGQKVEFLVSFYNNEISEKSEIFDDQFSVERPDGSNFTLKIRSTKLEDSAMYFCASSAYHGKYEQYFGPGTRLTVT.

The rearrangement links TRBV12-5 to TRBJ2-1; possible D gene TRBD1, 7 bases. The CDR3 runs to 16 residues. Germline assignment: CDR1 LGHNT and CDR2 FRNRAP. The V and J ends lost 4 bases and 2 bases respectively, with 15 bases between them. The CDR3 region has the DNA TGTGCTAGTGGTTCCAGCAGGGGGGACGCCTACAATGAGCAGTTCTTC. This sequence encodes CASGSSRGDAYNEQFF. Using reference TRBV12-5 and TRBJ2-1 for the parts outside the CDR3, the full variable domain is DARVTQTPRHKVTEMGQEVTMRCQPILGHNTVFWYRQTMMQGLELLAYFRNRAPLDDSGMPKDRFSAEMPDATLATLKIQPSEPRDSAVYFCASGSSRGDAYNEQFFGPGTRLTVL.

The chain couples TRBV27 to TRBJ1-2; no clear D gene. CDR1 MNHEY and CDR2 SMNVEV come from the germline V gene (reference sequence). CDR3 size: 14 residues. V was pared by 0 bases and J by 2 bases, with 7 bases between. DNA for the CDR3: TGTGCCAGCAGTTTATCGGCGGGGAACTATGGCTACACCTTC. It specifies CASSLSAGNYGYTF.

This rearrangement joins TRBV19 to TRBJ2-1, with 14 bases identical to TRBD2. CDR3 size: 17 residues. The ends lost 5 bases at V and 0 bases at J; junction bases unmatched: 3. Germline V gives CDR1 LNHDA, CDR2 SQIVND (reference sequence). The CDR3 DNA reads TGTGCCAGTAGTTTTGGGACTAGCGGGAGCTCCTACAATGAGCAGTTCTTC. The encoded protein is CASSFGTSGSSYNEQFF.

By frequency in the sample, this clone is medium-sized. The V and J genes are TRBV5-1 and TRBJ1-2, with D perhaps matching TRBD1 (6 bases). Germline V gives CDR1 SGHRS, CDR2 YFSETQ. The germline V and J ends were trimmed by 0 bases and 8 bases, with 8 bases remaining between them. There are 12 residues in the CDR3. CDR3 residues: CASSLAGQGYTF. The CDR3, as DNA: TGCGCCAGCAGCTTGGCCGGACAGGGCTACACCTTC.

This chain joins TRBV7-9 and TRBJ2-5; a weak D match, TRBD1 (6 bases). The germline CDR1 and CDR2 sequences are SEHNR and FQNEAQ (reference sequence). The V gene lost 1 base and the J gene lost 5 bases, with 17 bases spanning the gap. The CDR3 covers 16 residues. CDR3 bases: TGTGCCAGCAGCTTAGTTCTTGGGGGCATCGGGGAGACCCAGTACTTC. It is translated as CASSLVLGGIGETQYF.

The rearrangement uses TRBV7-9 and TRBJ2-7, with 8 positions matching TRBD1. The CDR3 is 15 residues long. Germline assignment: CDR1 SEHNR and CDR2 FQNEAQ (reference sequence). V shed 5 bases and J 0 bases; nucleotides not matched to a gene: 6. The CDR3 region has the DNA TGTGCCAGCAGCGACGGTGGGACAGGCTCCTACGAGCAGTACTTC. Its protein is CASSDGGTGSYEQYF.

This chain joins TRBV11-1 and TRBJ2-3, with 10 bases aligning to TRBD1. This CDR3 has 16 amino acids. Germline V lookup: CDR1 SGHAT, CDR2 FQDESV (reference sequence). After removal of 1 base from V and 7 bases from J, the junction contained 8 bases not matched to a gene. CDR3 loop: CASSLDMTGGINTQYF. The DNA of the CDR3 is TGTGCCAGCAGCTTAGATATGACAGGGGGCATAAATACGCAGTATTTT.

The chain combines TRBV30 with TRBJ2-7; no clear D gene. This CDR3 has 12 amino acids. Looked up from germline, CDR1 is GTSNPN and CDR2 is SVGIG (reference sequence). Trimming took off 3 bases at V and 3 bases at J, with 9 bases between the two ends. The CDR3 region is CAWRYRGYEQYF. The DNA for the CDR3 is TGTGCCTGGAGGTATAGAGGCTACGAGCAGTACTTC. Full variable domain (remainder filled in from reference TRBV30 and TRBJ2-7): SQTIHQWPATLVQPVGSPLSLECTVEGTSNPNLYWYRQAAGRGLQLLFYSVGIGQISSEVPQNLSASRPQDRQFILSSKKLLLSDSGFYLCAWRYRGYEQYFGPGTRLTVT.

V gene TRBV2 combines with J gene TRBJ2-7; 7 bases match TRBD2. V shed 3 bases, J shed 1 base, and the junction held 6 bases outside the gene matches. CDR1 SNHLY and CDR2 FYNNEI come from the germline V gene. The CDR3 covers 15 residues. Written as DNA, the CDR3 is TGTGCCAGCAGTGAGGGCCTAGCGGAGTCCTACGAGCAGTACTTC. Encoded protein: CASSEGLAESYEQYF.

The rearrangement uses TRBV2 and TRBJ1-5, with a possible D match to TRBD1 (5 bases). The CDR3 loop spans 13 amino acids. Trimming took off 5 bases at V and 7 bases at J, with 12 bases between the two ends. Germline V gene sequence: CDR1 SNHLY, CDR2 FYNNEI. The CDR3 reads CASSKPGLQPQHF. DNA of the CDR3: TGTGCCAGCAGTAAGCCAGGGCTGCAGCCCCAGCATTTT.

The chain recombines TRBV7-2 with TRBJ1-2; possible D gene TRBD1, 6 bases. The CDR3 covers 15 residues. Trimming stripped 4 bases from V and 0 bases from J, with 12 bases between. Germline V gene lookup returns CDR1 SGHTA and CDR2 FQGNSA. The CDR3 region is CASSYTGSANYGYTF. CDR3 bases: TGTGCCAGCAGCTATACAGGGTCAGCTAACTATGGCTACACCTTC.